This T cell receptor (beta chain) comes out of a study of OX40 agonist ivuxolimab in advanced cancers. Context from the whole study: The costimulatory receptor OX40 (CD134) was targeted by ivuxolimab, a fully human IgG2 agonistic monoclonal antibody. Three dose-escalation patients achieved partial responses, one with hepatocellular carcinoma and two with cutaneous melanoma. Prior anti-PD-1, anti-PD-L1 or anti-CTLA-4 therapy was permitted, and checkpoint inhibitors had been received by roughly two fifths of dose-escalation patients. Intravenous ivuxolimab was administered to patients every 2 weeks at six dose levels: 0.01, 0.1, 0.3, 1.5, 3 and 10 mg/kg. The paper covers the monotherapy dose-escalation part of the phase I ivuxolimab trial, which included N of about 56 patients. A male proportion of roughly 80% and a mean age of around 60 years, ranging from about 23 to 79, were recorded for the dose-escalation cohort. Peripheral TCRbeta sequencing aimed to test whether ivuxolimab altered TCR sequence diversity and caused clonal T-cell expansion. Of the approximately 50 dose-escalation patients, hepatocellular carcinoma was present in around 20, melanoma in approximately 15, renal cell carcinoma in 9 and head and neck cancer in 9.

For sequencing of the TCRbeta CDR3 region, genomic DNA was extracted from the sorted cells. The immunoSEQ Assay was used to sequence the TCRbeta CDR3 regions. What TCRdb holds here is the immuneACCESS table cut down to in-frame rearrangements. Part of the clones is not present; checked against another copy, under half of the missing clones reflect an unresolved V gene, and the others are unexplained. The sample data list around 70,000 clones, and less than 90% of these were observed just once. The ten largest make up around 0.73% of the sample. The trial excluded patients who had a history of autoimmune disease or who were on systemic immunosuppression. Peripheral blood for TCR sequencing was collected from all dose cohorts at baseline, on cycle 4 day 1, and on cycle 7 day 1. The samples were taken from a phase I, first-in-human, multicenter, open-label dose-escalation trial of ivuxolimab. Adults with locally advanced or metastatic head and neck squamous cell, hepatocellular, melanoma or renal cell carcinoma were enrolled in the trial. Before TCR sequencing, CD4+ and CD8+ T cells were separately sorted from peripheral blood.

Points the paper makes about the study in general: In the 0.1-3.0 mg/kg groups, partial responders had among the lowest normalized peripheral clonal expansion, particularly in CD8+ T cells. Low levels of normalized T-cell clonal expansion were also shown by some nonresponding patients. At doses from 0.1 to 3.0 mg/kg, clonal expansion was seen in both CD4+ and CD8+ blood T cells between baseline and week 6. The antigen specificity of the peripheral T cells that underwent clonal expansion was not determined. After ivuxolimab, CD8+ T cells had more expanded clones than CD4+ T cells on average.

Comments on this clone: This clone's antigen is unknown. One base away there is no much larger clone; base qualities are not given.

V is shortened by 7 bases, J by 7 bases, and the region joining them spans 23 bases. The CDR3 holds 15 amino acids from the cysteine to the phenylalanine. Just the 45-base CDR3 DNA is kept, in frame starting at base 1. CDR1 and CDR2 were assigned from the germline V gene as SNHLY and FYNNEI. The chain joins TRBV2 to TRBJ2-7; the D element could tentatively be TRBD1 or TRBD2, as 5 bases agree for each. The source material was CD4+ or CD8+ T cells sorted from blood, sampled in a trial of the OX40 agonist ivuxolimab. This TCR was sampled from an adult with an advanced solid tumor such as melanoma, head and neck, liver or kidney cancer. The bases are TGTGCCAGCAACGGGGCAGGTGGTGGGTCCGGGGAGCAGTACTTC. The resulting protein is CASNGAGGGSGEQYF.